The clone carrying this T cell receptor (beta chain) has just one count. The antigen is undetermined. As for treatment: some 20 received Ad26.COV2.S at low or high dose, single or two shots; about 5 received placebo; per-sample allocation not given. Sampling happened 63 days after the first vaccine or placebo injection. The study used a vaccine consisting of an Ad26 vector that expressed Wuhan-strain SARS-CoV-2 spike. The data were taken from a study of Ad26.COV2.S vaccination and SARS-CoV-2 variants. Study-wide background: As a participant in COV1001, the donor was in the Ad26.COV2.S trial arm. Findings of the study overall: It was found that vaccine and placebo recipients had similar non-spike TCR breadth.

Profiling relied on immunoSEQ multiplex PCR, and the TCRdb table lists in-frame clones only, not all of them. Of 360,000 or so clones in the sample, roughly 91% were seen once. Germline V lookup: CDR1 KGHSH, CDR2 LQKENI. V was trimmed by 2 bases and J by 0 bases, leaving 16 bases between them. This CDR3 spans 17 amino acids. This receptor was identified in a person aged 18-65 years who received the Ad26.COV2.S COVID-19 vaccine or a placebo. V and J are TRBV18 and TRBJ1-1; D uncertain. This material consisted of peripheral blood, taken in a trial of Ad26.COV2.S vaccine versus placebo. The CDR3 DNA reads TGTGCCAGCTCACCATTCAGTGGCCGGATAATGAACACTGAAGCTTTCTTT. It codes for CASSPFSGRIMNTEAFF. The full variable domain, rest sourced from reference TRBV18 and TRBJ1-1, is NAGVMQNPRHLVRRRGQEARLRCSPMKGHSHVYWYRQLPEEGLKFMVYLQKENIIDESGMPKERFSAEFPKEGPSILRIQQVVRGDSAAYFCASSPFSGRIMNTEAFFGQGTRLTVV.